This is a list of T cell receptor beta chains from one sample in a study of cytomegalovirus exposure and HLA in healthy donors. Profiling relied on immunoSEQ multiplex PCR, and the TCRdb table lists in-frame clones only, not all of them. This table has roughly 230,000 clones, about 90% appearing once. Sequencing was done on a sample of PBMCs. All receptors derive from a woman in her 30s in good health and CMV-seronegative. CDR3s include the opening cysteine and the closing phenylalanine or tryptophan. The order of the fields is V gene, D gene, clone size, J gene, CDR3 protein, CDR3 DNA. A D gene is named only where the DNA matches it firmly. For some rows the clone size is stated as once, few or many, or as a class when expanded; others skip it.

V gene: TRBV30
D gene: NA
clone size: NA
J gene: TRBJ1-5
CDR3 protein: CAWSRTDNQPQHF
CDR3 DNA: TGTGCCTGGAGTCGGACGGATAATCAGCCCCAGCATTTT

V gene: TRBV4-3
D gene: NA
clone size: NA
J gene: TRBJ2-1
CDR3 protein: CASSQDSFSDYNEQFF
CDR3 DNA: TGCGCCAGCAGCCAAGATTCGTTTTCGGACTACAATGAGCAGTTCTTC

V gene: TRBV27
D gene: TRBD1
clone size: NA
J gene: TRBJ2-7
CDR3 protein: CASRTGFGDTYEQYF
CDR3 DNA: TGTGCCAGCAGGACAGGGTTTGGGGATACCTACGAGCAGTACTTC

V gene: TRBV6-1
D gene: TRBD2
clone size: NA
J gene: TRBJ2-7
CDR3 protein: CASAPTTSGSREQYF
CDR3 DNA: TGTGCCAGCGCGCCCACGACTAGCGGGAGTCGGGAGCAGTACTTC

V gene: TRBV5-1
D gene: NA
clone size: NA
J gene: TRBJ2-1
CDR3 protein: CASSLEGSHYNEQFF
CDR3 DNA: TGCGCCAGCAGCTTGGAGGGATCCCACTACAATGAGCAGTTCTTC

V gene: TRBV19
D gene: NA
clone size: NA
J gene: TRBJ1-1
CDR3 protein: CASSTGQGRSEAFF
CDR3 DNA: TGTGCCAGTAGTACGGGGCAGGGTAGGTCTGAAGCTTTCTTT

V gene: TRBV4-3
D gene: NA
clone size: few
J gene: TRBJ2-6
CDR3 protein: CASSQDLRRGANVLTF
CDR3 DNA: TGCGCCAGCAGCCAAGATCTGAGGCGTGGGGCCAACGTCCTGACTTTC

V gene: TRBV11-1
D gene: NA
clone size: NA
J gene: TRBJ1-1
CDR3 protein: CASTSNVNTEAFF
CDR3 DNA: TGTGCCAGCACCTCGAACGTGAACACTGAAGCTTTCTTT

V gene: TRBV19
D gene: NA
clone size: NA
J gene: TRBJ1-4
CDR3 protein: CATSVGATNEKLFF
CDR3 DNA: TGTGCCACTTCGGTGGGGGCAACTAATGAAAAACTGTTTTTT

V gene: TRBV2
D gene: TRBD1
clone size: many
J gene: TRBJ2-5
CDR3 protein: CASTGGRETQYF
CDR3 DNA: TGTGCCAGCACAGGGGGCCGGGAGACCCAGTACTTC

V gene: TRBV7-6
D gene: TRBD1
clone size: NA
J gene: TRBJ1-5
CDR3 protein: CASSFRQGSNQPQHF
CDR3 DNA: TGTGCCAGCAGCTTCCGACAGGGTAGCAATCAGCCCCAGCATTTT

V gene: TRBV6-6
D gene: TRBD1
clone size: NA
J gene: TRBJ2-5
CDR3 protein: CASSWTGAETQYF
CDR3 DNA: TGTGCCAGCAGCTGGACAGGGGCAGAGACCCAGTACTTC

V gene: TRBV7-2
D gene: TRBD2
clone size: NA
J gene: TRBJ2-4
CDR3 protein: CASSPPGLVLVLAKNIQYF
CDR3 DNA: TGTGCCAGCAGCCCTCCGGGACTAGTACTAGTCCTAGCCAAAAACATTCAGTACTTC

V gene: TRBV15
D gene: NA
clone size: once
J gene: TRBJ2-7
CDR3 protein: CATSRGYEQYF
CDR3 DNA: TGTGCCACCAGCAGGGGATACGAGCAGTACTTC

V gene: TRBV19
D gene: NA
clone size: NA
J gene: TRBJ1-3
CDR3 protein: CASRSGASGNTIYF
CDR3 DNA: TGTGCCAGTAGATCGGGGGCCTCTGGAAACACCATATATTTT

V gene: TRBV11-2
D gene: NA
clone size: NA
J gene: TRBJ2-4
CDR3 protein: CASEIQGRGLLLAKNIQYF
CDR3 DNA: TGTGCCAGCGAAATTCAGGGGCGCGGACTACTTCTAGCCAAAAACATTCAGTACTTC

V gene: TRBV5-1
D gene: TRBD1
clone size: NA
J gene: TRBJ2-7
CDR3 protein: CASSGWTGADEQYF
CDR3 DNA: TGCGCCAGCAGCGGGTGGACAGGGGCCGACGAGCAGTACTTC

V gene: TRBV2
D gene: TRBD1
clone size: once
J gene: TRBJ1-1
CDR3 protein: CASSPRLGQGNTEAFF
CDR3 DNA: TGTGCCAGCAGTCCAAGACTCGGACAGGGGAACACTGAAGCTTTCTTT

V gene: TRBV20-1
D gene: NA
clone size: few
J gene: TRBJ2-1
CDR3 protein: CSARDSNEQFF
CDR3 DNA: TGCAGTGCTAGAGATAGCAATGAGCAGTTCTTC

V gene: TRBV15
D gene: TRBD2
clone size: NA
J gene: TRBJ2-7
CDR3 protein: CATSRDLAGGNYEQYF
CDR3 DNA: TGTGCCACCAGCAGAGATCTTGCGGGAGGAAACTACGAGCAGTACTTC

V gene: TRBV7-8
D gene: NA
clone size: NA
J gene: TRBJ1-1
CDR3 protein: CASRALNGAITEAFF
CDR3 DNA: TGTGCCAGCAGGGCTTTAAACGGGGCGATCACTGAAGCTTTCTTT